The source of this TCR beta chain is a study of beta chain features in type 1 diabetes. Study-wide background: Cell yields, gender and age were comparable in patients and healthy donors.

V shed 5 bases and J 6 bases; nucleotides not matched to a gene: 4. The CDR3 covers 13 residues. The V gene's germline CDR1 is MNHEY and CDR2 SVGAGI. Reverse transcribing all isolated RNA meant expressed TCRB transcripts were sequenced. Some clones are missing from TCRdb's copy, which holds only in-frame ones; the method was immunoSEQ multiplex PCR. The table includes hundreds of thousands of clones, about 12% detected once. Study results and limitations: For Type 1 diabetes patients, all four CD4+ subsets carried TCRB CDR3s that were moderately but significantly shorter. For TCRB rearrangement, an influence of HLA type remained unresolved here.

This clone was observed a handful of times. What it recognizes is unknown. This chain joins TRBV6-5 and TRBJ1-2; TRBD1 agrees at 9 bases. This receptor was taken from a man aged 18 to 29 in good health. The sample taken for sequencing was naive CD4+ T cells from blood. CDR3 in DNA: TGTGCCAGCAGTGTGGACAGGGGCGATGGCTACACCTTC. This gives the protein CASSVDRGDGYTF.